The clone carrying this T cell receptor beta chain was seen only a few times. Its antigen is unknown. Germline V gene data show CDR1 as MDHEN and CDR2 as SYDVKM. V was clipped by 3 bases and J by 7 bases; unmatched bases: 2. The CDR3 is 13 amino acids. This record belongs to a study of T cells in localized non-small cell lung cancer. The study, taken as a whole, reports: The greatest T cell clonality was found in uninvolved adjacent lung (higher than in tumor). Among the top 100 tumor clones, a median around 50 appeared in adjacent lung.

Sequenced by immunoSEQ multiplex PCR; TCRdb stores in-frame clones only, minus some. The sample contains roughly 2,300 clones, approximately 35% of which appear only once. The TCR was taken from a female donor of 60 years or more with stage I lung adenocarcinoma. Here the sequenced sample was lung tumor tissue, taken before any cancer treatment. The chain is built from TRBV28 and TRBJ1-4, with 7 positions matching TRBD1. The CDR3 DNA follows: TGTGCCAGCAGTTTTGGACAGGTTGAAAAACTGTTTTTT. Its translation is CASSFGQVEKLFF. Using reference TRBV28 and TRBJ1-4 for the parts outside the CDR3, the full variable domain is DVKVTQSSRYLVKRTGEKVFLECVQDMDHENMFWYRQDPGLGLRLIYFSYDVKMKEKGDIPEGYSVSREKKERFSLILESASTNQTSMYLCASSFGQVEKLFFGSGTQLSVL.